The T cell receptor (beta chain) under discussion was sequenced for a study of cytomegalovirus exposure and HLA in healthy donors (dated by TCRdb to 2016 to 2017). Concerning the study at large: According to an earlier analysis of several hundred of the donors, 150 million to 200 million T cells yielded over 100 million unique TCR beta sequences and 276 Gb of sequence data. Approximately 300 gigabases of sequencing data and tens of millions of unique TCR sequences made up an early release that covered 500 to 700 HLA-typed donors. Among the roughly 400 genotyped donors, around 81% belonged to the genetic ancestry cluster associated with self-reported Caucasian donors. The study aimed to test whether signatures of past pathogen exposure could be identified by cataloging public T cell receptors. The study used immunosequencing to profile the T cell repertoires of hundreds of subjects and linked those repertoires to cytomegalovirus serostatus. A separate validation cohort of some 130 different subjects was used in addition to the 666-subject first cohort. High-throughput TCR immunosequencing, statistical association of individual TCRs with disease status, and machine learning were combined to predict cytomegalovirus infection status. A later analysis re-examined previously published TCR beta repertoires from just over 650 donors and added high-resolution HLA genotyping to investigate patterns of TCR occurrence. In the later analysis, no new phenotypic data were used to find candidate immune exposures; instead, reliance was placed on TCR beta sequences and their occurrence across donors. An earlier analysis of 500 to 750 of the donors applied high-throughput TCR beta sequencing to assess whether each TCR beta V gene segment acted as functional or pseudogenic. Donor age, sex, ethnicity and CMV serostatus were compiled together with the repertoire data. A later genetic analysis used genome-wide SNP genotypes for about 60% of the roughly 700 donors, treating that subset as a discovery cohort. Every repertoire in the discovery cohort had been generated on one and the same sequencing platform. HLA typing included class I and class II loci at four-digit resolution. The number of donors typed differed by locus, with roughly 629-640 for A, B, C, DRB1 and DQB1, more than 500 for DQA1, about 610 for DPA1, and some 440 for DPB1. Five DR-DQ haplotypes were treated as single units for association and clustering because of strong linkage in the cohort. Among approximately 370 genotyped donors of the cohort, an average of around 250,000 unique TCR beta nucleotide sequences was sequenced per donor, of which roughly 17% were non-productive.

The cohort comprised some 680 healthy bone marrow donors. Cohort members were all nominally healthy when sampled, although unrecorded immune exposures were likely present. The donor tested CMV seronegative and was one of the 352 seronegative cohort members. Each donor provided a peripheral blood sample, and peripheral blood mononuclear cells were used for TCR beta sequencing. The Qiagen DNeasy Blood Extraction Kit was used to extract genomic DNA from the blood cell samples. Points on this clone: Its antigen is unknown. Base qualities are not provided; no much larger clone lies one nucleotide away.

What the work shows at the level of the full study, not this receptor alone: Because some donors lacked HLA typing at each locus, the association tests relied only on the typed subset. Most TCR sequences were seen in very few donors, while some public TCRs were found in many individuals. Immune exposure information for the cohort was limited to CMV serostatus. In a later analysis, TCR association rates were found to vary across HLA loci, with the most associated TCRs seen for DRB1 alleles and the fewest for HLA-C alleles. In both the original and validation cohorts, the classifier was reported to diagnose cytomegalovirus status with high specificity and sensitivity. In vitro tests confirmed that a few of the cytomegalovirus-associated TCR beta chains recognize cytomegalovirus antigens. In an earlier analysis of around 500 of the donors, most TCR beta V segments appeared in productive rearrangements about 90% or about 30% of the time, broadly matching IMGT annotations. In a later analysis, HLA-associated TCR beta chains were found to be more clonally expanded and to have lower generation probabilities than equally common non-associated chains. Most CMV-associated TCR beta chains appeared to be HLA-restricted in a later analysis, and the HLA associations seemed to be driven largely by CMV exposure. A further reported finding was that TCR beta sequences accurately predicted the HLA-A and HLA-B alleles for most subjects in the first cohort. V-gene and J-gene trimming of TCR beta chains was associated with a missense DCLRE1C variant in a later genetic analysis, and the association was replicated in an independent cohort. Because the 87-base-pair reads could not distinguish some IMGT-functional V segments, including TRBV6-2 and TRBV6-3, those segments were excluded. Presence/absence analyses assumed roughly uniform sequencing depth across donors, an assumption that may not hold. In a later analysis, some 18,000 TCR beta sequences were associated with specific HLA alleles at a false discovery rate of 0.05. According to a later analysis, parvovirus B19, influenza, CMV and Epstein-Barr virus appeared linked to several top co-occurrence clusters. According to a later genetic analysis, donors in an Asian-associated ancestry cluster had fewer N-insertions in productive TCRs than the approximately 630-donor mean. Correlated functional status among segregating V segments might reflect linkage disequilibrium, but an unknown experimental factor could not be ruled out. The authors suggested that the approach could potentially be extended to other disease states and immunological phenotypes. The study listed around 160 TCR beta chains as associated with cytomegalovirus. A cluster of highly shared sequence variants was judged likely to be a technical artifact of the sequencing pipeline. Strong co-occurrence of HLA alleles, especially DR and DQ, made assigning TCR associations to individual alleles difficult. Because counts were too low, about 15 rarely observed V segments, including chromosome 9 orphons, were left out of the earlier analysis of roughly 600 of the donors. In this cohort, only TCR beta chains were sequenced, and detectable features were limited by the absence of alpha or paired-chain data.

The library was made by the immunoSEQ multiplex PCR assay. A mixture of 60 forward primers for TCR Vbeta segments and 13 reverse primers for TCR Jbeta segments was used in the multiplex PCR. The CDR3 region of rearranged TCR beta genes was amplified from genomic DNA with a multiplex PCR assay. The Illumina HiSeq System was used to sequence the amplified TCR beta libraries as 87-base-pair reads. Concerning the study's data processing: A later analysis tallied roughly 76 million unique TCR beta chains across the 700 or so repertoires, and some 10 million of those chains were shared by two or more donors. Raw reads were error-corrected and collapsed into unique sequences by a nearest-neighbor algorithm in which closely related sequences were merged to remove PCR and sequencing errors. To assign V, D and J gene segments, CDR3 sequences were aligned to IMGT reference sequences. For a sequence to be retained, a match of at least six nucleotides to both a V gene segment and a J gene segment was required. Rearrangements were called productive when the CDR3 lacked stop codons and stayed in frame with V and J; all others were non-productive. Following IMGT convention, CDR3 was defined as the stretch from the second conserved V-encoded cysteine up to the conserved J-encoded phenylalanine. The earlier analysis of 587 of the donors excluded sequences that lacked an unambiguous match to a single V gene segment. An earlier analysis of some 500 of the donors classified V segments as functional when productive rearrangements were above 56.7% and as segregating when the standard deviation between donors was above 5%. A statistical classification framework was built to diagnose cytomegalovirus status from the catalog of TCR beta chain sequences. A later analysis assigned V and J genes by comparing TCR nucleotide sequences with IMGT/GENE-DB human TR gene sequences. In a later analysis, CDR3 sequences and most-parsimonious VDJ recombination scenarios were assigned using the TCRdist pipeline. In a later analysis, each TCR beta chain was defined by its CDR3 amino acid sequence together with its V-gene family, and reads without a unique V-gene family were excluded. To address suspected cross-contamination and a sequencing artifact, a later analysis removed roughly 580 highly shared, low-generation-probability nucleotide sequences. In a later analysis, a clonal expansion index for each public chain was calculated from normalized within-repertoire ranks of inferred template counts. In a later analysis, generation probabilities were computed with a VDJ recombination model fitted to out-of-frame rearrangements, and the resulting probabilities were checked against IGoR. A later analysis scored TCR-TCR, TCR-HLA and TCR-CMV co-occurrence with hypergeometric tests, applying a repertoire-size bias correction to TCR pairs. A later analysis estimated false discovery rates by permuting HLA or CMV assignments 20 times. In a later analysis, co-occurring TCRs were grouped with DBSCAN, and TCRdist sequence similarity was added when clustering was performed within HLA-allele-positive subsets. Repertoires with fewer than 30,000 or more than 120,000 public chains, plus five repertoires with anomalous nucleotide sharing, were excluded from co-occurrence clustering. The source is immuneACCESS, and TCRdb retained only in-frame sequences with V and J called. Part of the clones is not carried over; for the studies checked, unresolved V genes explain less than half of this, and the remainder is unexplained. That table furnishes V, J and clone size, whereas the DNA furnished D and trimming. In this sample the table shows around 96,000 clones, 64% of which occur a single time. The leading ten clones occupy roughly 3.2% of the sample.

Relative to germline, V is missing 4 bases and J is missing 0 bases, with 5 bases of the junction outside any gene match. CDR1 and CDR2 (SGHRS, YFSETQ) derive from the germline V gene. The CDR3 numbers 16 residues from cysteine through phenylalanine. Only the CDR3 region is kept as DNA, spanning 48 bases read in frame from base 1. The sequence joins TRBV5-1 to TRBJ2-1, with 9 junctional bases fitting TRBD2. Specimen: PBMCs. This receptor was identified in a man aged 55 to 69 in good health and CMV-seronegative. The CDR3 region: CASSGLAGSSYNEQFF. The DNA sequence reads TGCGCCAGCAGCGGGCTAGCGGGGAGCTCCTACAATGAGCAGTTCTTC.